This TCR beta chain was profiled in a study of tumor-infiltrating lymphocytes in localized non-small cell lung cancer (dated by TCRdb to about 2021). The study in broad terms: Several histologies were represented in the cohort, which also included both smokers and never-smokers as well as patients whose samples were collected after neoadjuvant chemotherapy. Resected tumor tissue and uninvolved lung tissue described as non-adjacent to the tumor were contributed by each patient, with both tissues obtained from the same patient. The same patients underwent several integrated assays, with TCR sequencing performed together with flow cytometry, multiplex immunofluorescence, RNA-seq, exome sequencing and proteomics. For 55 patients, immunoSEQ T-cell fraction was compared between paired tumor and uninvolved lung. In total, the ICON cohort was made up of 150 surgical patients who had localized non-small cell lung cancer and whose tumors were resected. The study at large found these results: No difference in TCR-derived T-cell fraction was observed between the flow cytometry-defined immunotypes IM1 (good prognosis) and IM2 (poor prognosis). Because different pieces of the same tissue were used for different assays, technical variation could not be separated from intratumor heterogeneity. Recurrence-free survival showed no association with tumor T-cell fraction measured by TCR sequencing (p = 0.61). Consistent with immunofluorescence CD3 counts, TCRbeta sequencing supported greater T cell infiltration in tumors than in uninvolved lung tissue. Because assay coverage varied across patients depending on available tissue quantity, TCR sequencing was performed for only a subset of the cohort.

TCR sequencing with the immunoSEQ assay provided the T-cell fraction in tumor and uninvolved lung tissue. In the paper's pipeline: In the survival analysis, patients were divided into a high T-cell fraction group (upper tertile) and a low T-cell fraction group (lower two tertiles), and the two groups were compared using a log-rank test. Paired tumor versus uninvolved lung differences in T-cell fraction were tested with a signed-rank test. The table was pulled from immuneACCESS by TCRdb, which kept in-frame rearrangements only. Such tables lose some clones; where checked, under half of the loss comes from unresolved V genes, and the rest has no known cause. D and trimming were read from the DNA, whereas the V and J calls and clone size are those reported in that table. Here the sample has some 30,000 clones; 80% to 90% occur a single time. Approximately 2% of the sample belongs to the ten largest clones.

Note on this clone: Which antigen it targets is not known. Base qualities are not provided; no much larger clone lies one nucleotide away.

V and J are truncated by 4 bases and 4 bases respectively, leaving an intervening sequence of 12 bases. CDR1 and CDR2, per the germline V gene, are SGDLS and YYNGEE. The CDR3, cysteine through phenylalanine, is 14 amino acids long. The entry retains the CDR3 DNA only, 42 bases that are in frame from base 1. The first patient joined ICON in the first half of 2016, and enrollment wrapped up when the last patient was enrolled in late 2018. In a subcohort of around 77 patients, fresh tumor and matched uninvolved tissue were collected for in-depth immune analyses, with TCR sequencing among those analyses. DNA for TCR sequencing was isolated from bulk tissue, and no cell sorting was done.

The chain is made from TRBV9 and TRBJ1-5; a tentative D call is TRBD1 (6 bases match). The sequence was obtained from a human donor with non-small cell lung cancer. Sequencing was performed on lung tumor tissue. The sequenced DNA: TGTGCCAGCAGCTCCGGACAGTTTAATCAGCCCCAGCATTTT. The encoded protein is CASSSGQFNQPQHF.